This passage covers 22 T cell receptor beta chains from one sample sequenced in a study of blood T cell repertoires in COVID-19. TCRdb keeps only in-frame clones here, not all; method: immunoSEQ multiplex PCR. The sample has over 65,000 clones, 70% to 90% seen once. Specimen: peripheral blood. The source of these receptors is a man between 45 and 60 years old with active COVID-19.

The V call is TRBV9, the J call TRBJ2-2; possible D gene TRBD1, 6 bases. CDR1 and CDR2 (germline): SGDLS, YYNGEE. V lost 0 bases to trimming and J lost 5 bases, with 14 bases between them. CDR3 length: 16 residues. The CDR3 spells CASSVAVGASTGELFF. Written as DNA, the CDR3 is TGTGCCAGCAGCGTAGCTGTGGGGGCCAGTACCGGGGAGCTGTTTTTT.

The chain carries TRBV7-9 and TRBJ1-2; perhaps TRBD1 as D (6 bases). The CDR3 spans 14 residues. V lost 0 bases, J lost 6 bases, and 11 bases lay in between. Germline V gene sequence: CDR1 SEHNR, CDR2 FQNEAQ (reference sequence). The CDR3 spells CASSLAQAGDGYTF. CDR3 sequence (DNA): TGTGCCAGCAGCTTAGCTCAGGCAGGGGATGGCTACACCTTC.

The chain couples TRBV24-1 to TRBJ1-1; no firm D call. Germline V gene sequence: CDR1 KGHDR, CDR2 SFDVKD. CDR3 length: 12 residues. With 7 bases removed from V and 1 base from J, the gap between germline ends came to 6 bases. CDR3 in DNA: TGTGCCACCAGGACACCGAACACTGAAGCTTTCTTT. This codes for CATRTPNTEAFF.

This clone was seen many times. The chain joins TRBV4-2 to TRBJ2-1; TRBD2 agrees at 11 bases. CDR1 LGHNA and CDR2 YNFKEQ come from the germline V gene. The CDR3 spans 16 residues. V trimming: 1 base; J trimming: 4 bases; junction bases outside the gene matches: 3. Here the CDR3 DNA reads TGTGCCAGCAGCCAAGCCGGGACTAGCGGTTACAATGAGCAGTTCTTC. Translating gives CASSQAGTSGYNEQFF.

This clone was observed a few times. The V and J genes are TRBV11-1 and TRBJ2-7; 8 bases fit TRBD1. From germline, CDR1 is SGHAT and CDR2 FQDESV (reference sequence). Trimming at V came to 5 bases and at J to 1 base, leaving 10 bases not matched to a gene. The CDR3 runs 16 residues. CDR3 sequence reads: CASSPSGQGRSYEQYF. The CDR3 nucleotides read TGTGCCAGCAGCCCGAGCGGACAGGGAAGATCCTACGAGCAGTACTTC.

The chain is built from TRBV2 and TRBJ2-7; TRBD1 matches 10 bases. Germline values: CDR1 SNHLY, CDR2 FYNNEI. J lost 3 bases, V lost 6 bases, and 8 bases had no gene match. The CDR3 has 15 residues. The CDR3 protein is CASRPGQGINYEQYF. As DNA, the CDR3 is TGTGCCAGCAGACCGGGACAGGGGATTAACTACGAGCAGTACTTC.

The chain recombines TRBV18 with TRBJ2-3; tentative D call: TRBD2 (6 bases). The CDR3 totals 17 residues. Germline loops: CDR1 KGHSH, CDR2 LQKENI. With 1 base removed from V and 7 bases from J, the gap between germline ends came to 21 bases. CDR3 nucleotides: TGTGCCAGCTCACCACTCAGTCGGCGGGAAGCTTACCATACGCAGTATTTT. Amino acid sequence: CASSPLSRREAYHTQYF. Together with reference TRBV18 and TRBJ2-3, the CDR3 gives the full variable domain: NAGVMQNPRHLVRRRGQEARLRCSPMKGHSHVYWYRQLPEEGLKFMVYLQKENIIDESGMPKERFSAEFPKEGPSILRIQQVVRGDSAAYFCASSPLSRREAYHTQYFGPGTRLTVL.

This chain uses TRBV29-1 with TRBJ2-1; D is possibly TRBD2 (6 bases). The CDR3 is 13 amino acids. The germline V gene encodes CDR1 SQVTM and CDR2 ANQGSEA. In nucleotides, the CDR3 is TGCAGTGCGGGGCGGGGAGCCTACAATGAGCAGTTCTTC. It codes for CSAGRGAYNEQFF.

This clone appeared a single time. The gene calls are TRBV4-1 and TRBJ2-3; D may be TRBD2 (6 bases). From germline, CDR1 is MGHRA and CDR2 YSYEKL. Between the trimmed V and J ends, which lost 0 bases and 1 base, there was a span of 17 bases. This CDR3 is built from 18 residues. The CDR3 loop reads CASSQDFSLRRGTDTQYF. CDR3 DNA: TGCGCCAGCAGCCAAGATTTTTCGCTTAGGAGGGGCACAGATACGCAGTATTTT.

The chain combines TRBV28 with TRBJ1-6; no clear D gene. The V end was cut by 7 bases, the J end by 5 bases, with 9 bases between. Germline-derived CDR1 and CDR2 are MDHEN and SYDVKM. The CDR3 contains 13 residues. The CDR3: CASKKENNSPLHF. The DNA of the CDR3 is TGTGCCAGCAAAAAGGAGAATAATTCACCCCTCCACTTT.

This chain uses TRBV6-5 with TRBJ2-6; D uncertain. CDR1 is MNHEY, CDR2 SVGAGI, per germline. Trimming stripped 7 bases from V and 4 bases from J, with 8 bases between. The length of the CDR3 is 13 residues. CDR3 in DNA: TGTGCCAGCACGACTCTGGGGGCCAACGTCCTGACTTTC. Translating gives CASTTLGANVLTF.

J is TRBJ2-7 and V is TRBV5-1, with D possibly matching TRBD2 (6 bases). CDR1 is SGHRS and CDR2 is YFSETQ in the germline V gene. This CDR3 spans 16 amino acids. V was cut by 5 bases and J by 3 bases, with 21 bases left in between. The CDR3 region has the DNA TGCGCCAGCAGTCCCGGAGGAGGGGCGCTTAACTACGAGCAGTACTTC. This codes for CASSPGGGALNYEQYF. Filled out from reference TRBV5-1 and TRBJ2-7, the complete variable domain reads KAGVTQTPRYLIKTRGQQVTLSCSPISGHRSVSWYQQTPGQGLQFLFEYFSETQRNKGNFPGRFSGRQFSNSRSEMNVSTLELGDSALYLCASSPGGGALNYEQYFGPGTRLTVT.

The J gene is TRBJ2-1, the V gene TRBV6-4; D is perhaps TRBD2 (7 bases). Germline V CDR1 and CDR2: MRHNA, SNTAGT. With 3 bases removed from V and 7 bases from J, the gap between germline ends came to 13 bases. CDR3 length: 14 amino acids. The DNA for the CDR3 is TGTGCCAGCAGTGAGCTAGGGGGGGTAAATGAGCAGTTCTTC. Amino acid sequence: CASSELGGVNEQFF.

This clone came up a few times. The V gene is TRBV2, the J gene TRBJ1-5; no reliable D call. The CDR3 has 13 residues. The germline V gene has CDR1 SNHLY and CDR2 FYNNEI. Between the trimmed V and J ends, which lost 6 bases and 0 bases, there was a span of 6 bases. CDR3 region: CASRNYSNQPQHF. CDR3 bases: TGTGCCAGCAGAAACTATAGCAATCAGCCCCAGCATTTT. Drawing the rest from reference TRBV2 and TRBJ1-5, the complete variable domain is EPEVTQTPSHQVTQMGQEVILRCVPISNHLYFYWYRQILGQKVEFLVSFYNNEISEKSEIFDDQFSVERPDGSNFTLKIRSTKLEDSAMYFCASRNYSNQPQHFGDGTRLSIL.

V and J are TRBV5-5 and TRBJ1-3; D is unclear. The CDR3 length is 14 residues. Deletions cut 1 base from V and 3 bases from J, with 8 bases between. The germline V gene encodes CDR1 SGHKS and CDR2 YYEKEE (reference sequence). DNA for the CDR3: TGTGCCAGCAGCTTGCCCGGGATTGGAAACACCATATATTTT. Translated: CASSLPGIGNTIYF. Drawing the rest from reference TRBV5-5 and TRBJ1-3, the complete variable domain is DAGVTQSPTHLIKTRGQQVTLRCSPISGHKSVSWYQQVLGQGPQFIFQYYEKEERGRGNFPDRFSARQFPNYSSELNVNALLLGDSALYLCASSLPGIGNTIYFGEGSWLTVV.

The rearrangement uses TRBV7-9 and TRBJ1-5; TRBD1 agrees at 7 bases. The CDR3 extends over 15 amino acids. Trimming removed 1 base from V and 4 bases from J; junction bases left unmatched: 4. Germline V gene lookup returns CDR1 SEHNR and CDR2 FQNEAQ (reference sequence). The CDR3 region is CASSLGTGANQPQHF. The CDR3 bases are TGTGCCAGCAGCTTAGGCACAGGGGCAAATCAGCCCCAGCATTTT.

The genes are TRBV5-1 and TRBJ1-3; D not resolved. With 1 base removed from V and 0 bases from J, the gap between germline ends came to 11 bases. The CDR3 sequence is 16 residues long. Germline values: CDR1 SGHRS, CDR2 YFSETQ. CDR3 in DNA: TGCGCCAGCAGCTTGCGAGGAGGTCTCTCTGGAAACACCATATATTTT. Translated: CASSLRGGLSGNTIYF.

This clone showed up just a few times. The CDR3 spells CASSLGGHQNSPLHF. The CDR3 DNA is TGCGCCAGCAGCTTGGGCGGACACCAAAATTCACCCCTCCACTTT. The V call is TRBV5-1, the J call TRBJ1-6; D might be TRBD1 (5 bases). This CDR3 contains 15 residues. Trimming took off 0 bases at V and 7 bases at J, with 11 bases between the two ends. The germline V gene has CDR1 SGHRS and CDR2 YFSETQ.

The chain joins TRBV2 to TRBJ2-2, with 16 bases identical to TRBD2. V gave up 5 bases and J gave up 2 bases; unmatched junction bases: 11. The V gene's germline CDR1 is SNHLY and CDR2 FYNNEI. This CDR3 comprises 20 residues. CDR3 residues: CASSSSPGTSGRANTGELFF. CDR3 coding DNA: TGTGCCAGCAGTTCCAGTCCCGGGACTAGCGGGAGGGCCAACACCGGGGAGCTGTTTTTT.

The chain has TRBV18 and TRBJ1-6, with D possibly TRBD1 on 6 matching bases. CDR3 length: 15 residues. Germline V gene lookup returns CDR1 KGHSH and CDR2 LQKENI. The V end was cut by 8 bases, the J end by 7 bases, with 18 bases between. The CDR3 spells CASRGARGNNSPLHF. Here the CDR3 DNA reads TGTGCCAGCAGGGGAGCCAGGGGTAACAATTCACCCCTCCACTTT.

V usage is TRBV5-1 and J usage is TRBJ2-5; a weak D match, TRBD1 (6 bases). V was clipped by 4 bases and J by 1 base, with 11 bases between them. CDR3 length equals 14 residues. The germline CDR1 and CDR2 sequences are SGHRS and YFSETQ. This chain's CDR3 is CASSLDRVQETQYF. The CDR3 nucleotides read TGCGCCAGCAGCCTGGACAGAGTCCAAGAGACCCAGTACTTC.

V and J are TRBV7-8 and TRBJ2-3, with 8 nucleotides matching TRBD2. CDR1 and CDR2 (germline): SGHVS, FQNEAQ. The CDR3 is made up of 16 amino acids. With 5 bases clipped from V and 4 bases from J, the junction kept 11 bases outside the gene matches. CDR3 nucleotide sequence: TGTGCCAGCAGCGGAAGAGCGGGAGTATTAGCAGATACGCAGTATTTT. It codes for CASSGRAGVLADTQYF.